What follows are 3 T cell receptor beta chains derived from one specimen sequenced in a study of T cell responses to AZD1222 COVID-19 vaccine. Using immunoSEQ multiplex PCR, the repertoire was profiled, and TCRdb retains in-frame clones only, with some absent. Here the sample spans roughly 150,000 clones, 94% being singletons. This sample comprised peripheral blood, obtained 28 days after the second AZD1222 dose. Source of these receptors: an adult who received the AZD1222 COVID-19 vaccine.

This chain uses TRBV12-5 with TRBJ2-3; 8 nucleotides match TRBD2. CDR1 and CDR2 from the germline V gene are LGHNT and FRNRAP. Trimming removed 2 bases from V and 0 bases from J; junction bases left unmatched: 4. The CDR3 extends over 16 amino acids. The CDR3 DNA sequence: TGTGCTAGTGGTTTGTTTCCTAGCGGGAGCACAGATACGCAGTATTTT. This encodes CASGLFPSGSTDTQYF.

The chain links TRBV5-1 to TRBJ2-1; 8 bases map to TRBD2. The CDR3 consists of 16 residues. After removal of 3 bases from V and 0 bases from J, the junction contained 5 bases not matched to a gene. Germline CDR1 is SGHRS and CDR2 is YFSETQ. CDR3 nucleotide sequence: TGCGCCAGCAGCTGGGCGAGCGGGAGCTCCTACAATGAGCAGTTCTTC. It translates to CASSWASGSSYNEQFF.

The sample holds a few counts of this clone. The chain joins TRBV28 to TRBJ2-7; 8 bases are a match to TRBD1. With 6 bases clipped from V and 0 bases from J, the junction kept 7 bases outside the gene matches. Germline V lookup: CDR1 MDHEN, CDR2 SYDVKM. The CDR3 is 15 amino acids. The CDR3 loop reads CASRGHGTGSYEQYF. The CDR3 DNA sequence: TGTGCCAGCAGGGGCCACGGGACAGGCTCCTACGAGCAGTACTTC.